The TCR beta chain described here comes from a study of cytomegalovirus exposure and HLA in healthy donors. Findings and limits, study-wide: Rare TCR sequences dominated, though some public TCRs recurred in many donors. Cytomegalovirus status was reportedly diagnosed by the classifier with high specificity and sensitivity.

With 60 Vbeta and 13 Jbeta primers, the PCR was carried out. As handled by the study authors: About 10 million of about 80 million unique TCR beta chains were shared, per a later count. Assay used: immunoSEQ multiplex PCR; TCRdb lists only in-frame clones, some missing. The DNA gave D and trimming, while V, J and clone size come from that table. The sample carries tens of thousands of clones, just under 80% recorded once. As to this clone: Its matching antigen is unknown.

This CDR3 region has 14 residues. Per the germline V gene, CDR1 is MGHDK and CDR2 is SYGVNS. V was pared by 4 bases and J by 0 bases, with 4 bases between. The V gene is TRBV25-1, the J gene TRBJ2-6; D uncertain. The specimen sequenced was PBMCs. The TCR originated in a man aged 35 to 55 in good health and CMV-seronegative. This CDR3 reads CASSVSSGANVLTF. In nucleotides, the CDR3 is TGTGCCAGCAGTGTTAGCTCTGGGGCCAACGTCCTGACTTTC.